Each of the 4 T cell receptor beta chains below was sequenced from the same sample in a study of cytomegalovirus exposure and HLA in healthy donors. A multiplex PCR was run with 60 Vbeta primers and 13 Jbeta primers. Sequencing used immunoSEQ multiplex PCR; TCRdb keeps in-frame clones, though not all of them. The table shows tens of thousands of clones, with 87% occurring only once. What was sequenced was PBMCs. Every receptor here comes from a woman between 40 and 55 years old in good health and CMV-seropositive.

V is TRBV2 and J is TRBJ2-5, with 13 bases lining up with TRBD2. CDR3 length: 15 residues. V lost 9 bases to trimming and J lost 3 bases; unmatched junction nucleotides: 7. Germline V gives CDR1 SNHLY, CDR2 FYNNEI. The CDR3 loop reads CASLYGTSGKETQYF. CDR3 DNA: TGTGCCAGTCTCTACGGGACTAGCGGGAAAGAGACCCAGTACTTC.

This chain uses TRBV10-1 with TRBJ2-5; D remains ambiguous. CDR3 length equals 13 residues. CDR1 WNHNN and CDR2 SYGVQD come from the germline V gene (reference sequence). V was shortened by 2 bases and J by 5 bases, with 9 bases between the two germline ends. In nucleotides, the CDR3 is TGCGCCAGCAGTGAGATATCCGGTGAGACCCAGTACTTC. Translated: CASSEISGETQYF.

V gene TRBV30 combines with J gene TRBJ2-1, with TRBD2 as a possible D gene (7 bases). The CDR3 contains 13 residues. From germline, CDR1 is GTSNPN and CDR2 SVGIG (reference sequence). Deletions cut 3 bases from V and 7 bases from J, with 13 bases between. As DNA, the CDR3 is TGTGCCTGGAGCTTACGGGGGGCTAATGAGCAGTTCTTC. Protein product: CAWSLRGANEQFF.

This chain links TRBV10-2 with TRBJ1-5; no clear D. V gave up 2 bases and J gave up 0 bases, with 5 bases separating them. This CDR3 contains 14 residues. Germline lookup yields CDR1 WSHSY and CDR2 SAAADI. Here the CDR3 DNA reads TGCGCCAGCAGTGAGCACTCTAGCAATCAGCCCCAGCATTTT. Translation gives CASSEHSSNQPQHF.